The clone carrying this TCR beta chain came up many times. The antigen is not known. The data are from a study of CD8 T cells in ankylosing spondylitis. MiXCR was run by TCRdb on the 5' RACE reads, yielding one entry per CDR3 protein. This sample has approximately 350,000 distinct CDR3 sequences, with about 14% found just once. Study-level results: According to the report, clones linked to the disease were significantly enriched in matched synovial fluid samples taken from ankylosing spondylitis patients.

Sequencing used blood, either unsorted or a sorted T cell fraction (not recorded which). The sequence was collected from a male donor with ankylosing spondylitis or in good health (not recorded which).

CDR3 in amino acids: CASSSQTSAADTQYF. The CDR3 nucleotides read TGCGCCAGCAGCTCCCAAACTAGTGCCGCAGATACGCAGTATTTT. This sequence joins TRBV5-1 and TRBJ2-3; tentative D call: TRBD2 (5 bases). The CDR3 sequence is 15 residues long. The germline V gene encodes CDR1 SGHRS and CDR2 YFSETQ. Trimming left V 3 bases short and J 4 bases short, with 15 bases between.